This T cell receptor (beta chain) was sequenced during a study of T cell repertoires in cytomegalovirus infection. Per germline, CDR1 DFQATT and CDR2 SNEGSKA (reference sequence). The CDR3 consists of 16 residues. The ends were cut back, 0 bases at V and 0 bases at J, with 13 bases in the middle. Each CDR3 protein gets one entry after TCRdb re-called the reads with MiXCR. Among roughly 320,000 distinct CDR3 sequences listed, roughly a tenth were seen once. The sequenced sample was PBMCs. The clonotype was recovered from a human donor in good health (CMV status not recorded). Some clones in this sample may be carry-over from other donors' samples. The chain recombines TRBV20-1 with TRBJ2-3, with D unclear. CDR3 in amino acids: CSARDLLQDSTDTQYF. CDR3 coding DNA: TGCAGTGCTAGAGATCTGTTGCAAGATAGCACAGATACGCAGTATTTT.